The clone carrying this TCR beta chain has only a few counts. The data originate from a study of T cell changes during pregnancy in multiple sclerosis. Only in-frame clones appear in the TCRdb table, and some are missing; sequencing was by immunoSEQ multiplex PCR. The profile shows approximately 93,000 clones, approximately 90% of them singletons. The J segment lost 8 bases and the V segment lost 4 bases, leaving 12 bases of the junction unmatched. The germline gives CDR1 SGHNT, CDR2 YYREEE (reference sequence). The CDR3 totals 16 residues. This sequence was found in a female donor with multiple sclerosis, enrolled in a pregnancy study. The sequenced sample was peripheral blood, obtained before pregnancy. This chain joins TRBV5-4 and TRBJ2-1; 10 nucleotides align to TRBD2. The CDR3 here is CASSVQLAGLGDEQFF. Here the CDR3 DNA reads TGTGCCAGCAGCGTACAACTAGCGGGGCTTGGAGATGAGCAGTTCTTC.